A single sample gave rise to the 29 T cell receptor beta chains below, sequenced in a study of CD4+ T cells in melanoma. Assay: immunoSEQ multiplex PCR; the TCRdb copy retains only in-frame clones and omits some. The table includes about 110,000 clones, around 92% detected once. The specimen was peripheral blood. These receptors were taken from a human donor with melanoma.

The V call is TRBV7-2, the J call TRBJ2-1; D gene unclear. The germline V gene encodes CDR1 SGHTA and CDR2 FQGNSA. The CDR3 is made up of 14 amino acids. V was cut by 5 bases and J by 4 bases, with 12 bases left in between. CDR3 amino acids: CASSQSLGYNEQFF. The CDR3 DNA reads as TGTGCCAGCAGCCAAAGTTTAGGGTACAATGAGCAGTTCTTC.

In this sample, this clone turned up a few times. The J gene is TRBJ2-2, the V gene TRBV9; D is perhaps TRBD1 (6 bases). The CDR3 consists of 15 residues. Trimming stripped 4 bases from V and 6 bases from J, with 16 bases between. Germline V gives CDR1 SGDLS, CDR2 YYNGEE. Here the CDR3 DNA reads TGTGCCAGCAGCTCCCGGGACATTGGGGCCGGGGAGCTGTTTTTT. Its translation is CASSSRDIGAGELFF.

The chain carries TRBV7-2 and TRBJ1-2; maybe TRBD1 (6 bases). CDR1 and CDR2 (germline): SGHTA, FQGNSA. CDR3 size: 15 residues. Trimming left V 5 bases short and J 0 bases short, with 13 bases between. CDR3 loop: CASSGGLRANYGYTF. For the CDR3, the DNA is TGTGCCAGCAGCGGGGGGCTGAGGGCTAACTATGGCTACACCTTC.

This clone appeared a few times. V gene TRBV12-5 combines with J gene TRBJ2-2; D is perhaps TRBD2 (6 bases). The CDR3 sequence is 16 residues long. Trimming took 1 base from V and 4 from J, leaving 13 bases between them. The germline CDR1 and CDR2 sequences are LGHNT and FRNRAP. This CDR3 reads CASGLGLAGGTGELFF. The CDR3 DNA follows: TGTGCTAGTGGTTTGGGCCTAGCCGGGGGCACCGGGGAGCTGTTTTTT.

V gene TRBV27 combines with J gene TRBJ2-7; TRBD1 aligns across 11 bases. The V gene's germline CDR1 is MNHEY and CDR2 SMNVEV (reference sequence). This CDR3 region has 15 residues. With V trimmed by 6 bases and J by 1 base, 5 bases remained unmatched. The CDR3 loop reads CASSIGQGASYEQYF. The CDR3 DNA follows: TGTGCCAGCAGCATCGGACAGGGGGCATCCTACGAGCAGTACTTC.

On this clone: Distinct nucleotide sequences in the sample also encode this CDR3. The chain couples TRBV18 to TRBJ2-7; 8 bases map to TRBD1. CDR1 and CDR2 from the germline V gene are KGHSH and LQKENI. V shed 3 bases and J 0 bases; nucleotides not matched to a gene: 1. CDR3 size: 14 residues. The DNA for the CDR3 is TGTGCCAGCTCACCCACAGGGGGCTCCTACGAGCAGTACTTC. Residues: CASSPTGGSYEQYF.

This clone was seen only once. This sequence joins TRBV6-1 and TRBJ1-1; D uncertain. V lost 2 bases, J lost 3 bases, and 4 bases lay in between. The CDR3 length is 12 residues. Germline lookup yields CDR1 MNHNS and CDR2 SASEGT. The CDR3 DNA reads as TGTGCCAGCAGTGAAATAGACACTGAAGCTTTCTTT. It codes for CASSEIDTEAFF.

The CDR3: CASSAPGHLAKNIQYF. In DNA, the CDR3 is TGTGCCAGCAGTGCCCCGGGACACTTAGCCAAAAACATTCAGTACTTC. The chain has TRBV28 and TRBJ2-4; perhaps TRBD1 as D (6 bases). The germline V gene encodes CDR1 MDHEN and CDR2 SYDVKM. The CDR3 extends over 16 amino acids. The V gene lost 5 bases and the J gene lost 0 bases, with 14 bases spanning the gap.

V is TRBV6-1 and J is TRBJ2-7, with D maybe TRBD1 (6 bases). Germline CDR1 and CDR2: MNHNS and SASEGT. Trimming cost V 5 bases and J 3 bases, with 14 bases left between them. This CDR3 comprises 14 residues. In DNA form, the CDR3 reads TGTGCCAGCAGTTTACCGGGACAACTCTACGAGCAGTACTTC. This encodes CASSLPGQLYEQYF.

V usage is TRBV7-2 and J usage is TRBJ2-3; the match to TRBD1 covers 7 bases. Looked up from germline, CDR1 is SGHTA and CDR2 is FQGNSA. The CDR3 covers 13 residues. Germline trimming cut 7 bases from V and 6 bases from J; bases unmatched to any gene: 7. The CDR3 region is CASKLTGVDTQYF. DNA of the CDR3: TGTGCCAGCAAACTAACAGGGGTGGATACGCAGTATTTT.

This clone was counted once. CDR3 amino acids: CASSVSGTGISNQPQHF. The CDR3 bases are TGTGCCAGCAGCGTTTCCGGGACAGGGATTAGCAATCAGCCCCAGCATTTT. V and J are TRBV7-2 and TRBJ1-5; 9 bases align to TRBD1. Germline V gives CDR1 SGHTA, CDR2 FQGNSA. V was pared by 5 bases and J by 0 bases, with 8 bases of the junction left unmatched. This CDR3 is built from 17 residues.

This clone was detected many times. In DNA form, the CDR3 reads TGCGCCAGCAGCTTGGCCAAGGCCTCCAATGAGCAGTTCTTC. Protein product: CASSLAKASNEQFF. This rearrangement joins TRBV5-1 to TRBJ2-1; D is unresolved. CDR1 and CDR2 from the germline V gene are SGHRS and YFSETQ. The CDR3 totals 14 residues. V dropped 0 bases and J dropped 6 bases, with 10 bases sitting between them. Drawing the rest from reference TRBV5-1 and TRBJ2-1, the complete variable domain is KAGVTQTPRYLIKTRGQQVTLSCSPISGHRSVSWYQQTPGQGLQFLFEYFSETQRNKGNFPGRFSGRQFSNSRSEMNVSTLELGDSALYLCASSLAKASNEQFFGPGTRLTVL.

J is TRBJ1-5 and V is TRBV28, with 9 nucleotides matching TRBD1. V lost 6 bases and J lost 4; bases outside the gene matches: 7. Germline CDR1 is MDHEN and CDR2 is SYDVKM. The length of the CDR3 is 15 residues. The CDR3 nucleotides read TGTGCCAGCAGGCTGGACAGGGGTGGGAATCAGCCCCAGCATTTT. Translated: CASRLDRGGNQPQHF.

The rearrangement uses TRBV6-1 and TRBJ2-7, with D tentatively TRBD1 (5 bases). Germline-derived CDR1 and CDR2 are MNHNS and SASEGT. This CDR3 region has 14 residues. The V gene lost 7 bases and the J gene lost 0 bases, with 13 bases spanning the gap. CDR3: CASITGASSYEQYF. CDR3 in DNA: TGTGCCAGCATCACAGGAGCCTCCTCCTACGAGCAGTACTTC.

This clone was detected only a few times. The chain links TRBV6-1 to TRBJ2-2; 10 nucleotides agree with TRBD1. The V segment lost 7 bases and the J segment 4 bases; nucleotides outside the gene matches: 6. This CDR3 is built from 15 residues. Germline CDR1 reads MNHNS; CDR2 reads SASEGT. DNA of the CDR3: TGTGCCAGCAATCCAGACAGGGGGCGCACCGGGGAGCTGTTTTTT. Its translation is CASNPDRGRTGELFF.

This chain joins TRBV28 and TRBJ1-2, with 7 nucleotides matching TRBD1. This CDR3 is 14 amino acids long. V lost 3 bases to trimming and J lost 3 bases; unmatched junction nucleotides: 4. CDR1 and CDR2 (germline): MDHEN, SYDVKM. CDR3 residues: CASSFRDRYYGYTF. The CDR3 bases are TGTGCCAGCAGTTTCCGGGACAGATACTATGGCTACACCTTC.

V and J are TRBV7-2 and TRBJ2-2; D is undetermined. Germline lookup yields CDR1 SGHTA and CDR2 FQGNSA. There are 16 residues in the CDR3. V lost 10 bases, J lost 1 base, and 19 bases lay in between. CDR3 DNA sequence: TGTGCCACCCCCAAGAGCCCTGCGGTGAACACCGGGGAGCTGTTTTTT. This translates into CATPKSPAVNTGELFF.

The chain couples TRBV6-1 to TRBJ2-1; D remains ambiguous. The germline V gene encodes CDR1 MNHNS and CDR2 SASEGT. The CDR3 sequence is 14 residues long. Trimming cost V 2 bases and J 1 base, with 6 bases left between them. The CDR3 DNA reads TGTGCCAGCAGTGAACGGAGATCCTACAATGAGCAGTTCTTC. Translated: CASSERRSYNEQFF.

The rearrangement joins TRBV5-4 to TRBJ2-2; the match to TRBD2 covers 15 bases. The CDR3 runs to 18 residues. Germline lookup yields CDR1 SGHNT and CDR2 YYREEE (reference sequence). V trimming: 5 bases; J trimming: 2 bases; junction bases outside the gene matches: 7. CDR3 residues: CASRKGLAGGDNTGELFF. CDR3 coding DNA: TGTGCCAGCAGAAAGGGACTAGCGGGGGGAGACAACACCGGGGAGCTGTTTTTT.

V usage is TRBV7-2 and J usage is TRBJ2-3; 9 bases line up with TRBD2. With V trimmed by 5 bases and J by 5 bases, 11 bases remained unmatched. This CDR3 is 16 amino acids long. The germline V gene encodes CDR1 SGHTA and CDR2 FQGNSA. The CDR3 here is CASSHSGGEGRDTQYF. Here the CDR3 DNA reads TGTGCCAGCAGCCATAGCGGGGGTGAGGGGAGAGATACGCAGTATTTT.

This clone was seen once. This chain connects TRBV29-1 to TRBJ2-7, with 7 bases lining up with TRBD2. V lost 5 bases, J lost 2 bases, and 9 bases stayed unmatched. CDR1 SQVTM and CDR2 ANQGSEA come from the germline V gene. The CDR3 covers 14 residues. CDR3 region: CSVPGEAGTYEQYF. The CDR3 nucleotides are TGCAGCGTTCCAGGCGAAGCGGGAACCTACGAGCAGTACTTC.

The V gene is TRBV28, the J gene TRBJ2-7, with unresolved D. The CDR3 runs to 12 residues. The germline CDR1 and CDR2 sequences are MDHEN and SYDVKM. Trimming removed 5 bases at V and 4 bases at J, with 9 bases between. The CDR3 DNA sequence: TGTGCCAGCAGTACACCTACATACGAGCAGTACTTC. It encodes CASSTPTYEQYF.

V usage is TRBV5-1 and J usage is TRBJ2-3; tentatively, D is TRBD2 (7 bases). In germline, CDR1 is SGHRS, CDR2 YFSETQ. Trimming took 3 bases from V and 8 from J, leaving 19 bases between them. The CDR3 runs 15 residues. The CDR3 DNA sequence: TGCGCCAGCAGCTGGGGGATTCCAGGGGAGGGTACGCAGTATTTT. Translated, it gives CASSWGIPGEGTQYF.

V is TRBV7-2 and J is TRBJ2-1, with D maybe TRBD2 (8 bases). The germline CDR1 and CDR2 sequences are SGHTA and FQGNSA. The ends were cut back, 2 bases at V and 9 bases at J, with 29 bases in the middle. The CDR3 consists of 19 residues. This chain's CDR3 is CASSLTRGQRTGGPGEQFF. The CDR3, as DNA: TGTGCCAGCAGCTTAACAAGGGGGCAAAGGACGGGAGGGCCGGGTGAGCAGTTCTTC.

The chain couples TRBV9 to TRBJ2-2; TRBD2 might be the D (7 bases). The CDR3 spans 18 residues. The germline CDR1 and CDR2 sequences are SGDLS and YYNGEE. Trimming removed 0 bases at V and 7 bases at J, with 22 bases between. CDR3 sequence reads: CASSVDRDAGGLDGELFF. CDR3 nucleotides: TGTGCCAGCAGCGTAGATCGAGACGCCGGGGGGCTCGACGGGGAGCTGTTTTTT.

The V and J genes are TRBV28 and TRBJ1-6; D perhaps matches TRBD1 (6 bases). Per germline, CDR1 MDHEN and CDR2 SYDVKM. The CDR3 runs 16 residues. V gave up 8 bases and J gave up 6 bases, with 20 bases separating them. The CDR3, as DNA: TGTGCCAGCTCCCCGGGGGGAGGGGGGGGTAATTCACCCCTCCACTTT. Amino acids: CASSPGGGGGNSPLHF.

The genes are TRBV9 and TRBJ1-1; 7 bases match TRBD1. There are 14 residues in the CDR3. The germline V gene encodes CDR1 SGDLS and CDR2 YYNGEE. The J segment lost 8 bases and the V segment lost 4 bases, leaving 11 bases of the junction unmatched. The chain's CDR3 is CASSPSGQNPEAFF. CDR3 DNA sequence: TGTGCCAGCAGCCCTTCGGGACAGAATCCCGAAGCTTTCTTT.

The chain combines TRBV12-2 with TRBJ2-3; no check of the table's D call, TRBD2, against the DNA was made. TRBV12-2 is tagged as a pseudogene. The CDR3 totals 18 residues. The DNA for the CDR3 is TGTGCAAGTCGCTTGGGATTTTGTGGGGGGGCTAGCACAGATACGCAGTATTTT. Its translation is CASRLGFCGGASTDTQYF.

This clone is a singleton in its sample. The V call is TRBV7-2, the J call TRBJ1-6; TRBD1 is a possible D gene (5 bases). The germline V gene has CDR1 SGHTA and CDR2 FQGNSA. The CDR3 spans 17 residues. With 1 base removed from V and 10 bases from J, the gap between germline ends came to 20 bases. CDR3 sequence: CASSLGRGRGTGSPLHF. In nucleotides, the CDR3 is TGTGCCAGCAGCTTAGGGCGGGGCCGAGGTACAGGATCACCCCTCCACTTT.